This T cell receptor beta chain emerged from a study of blood T cells in healthy people across ages (dated by TCRdb to about 2015). Concerning the study at large: In model experiments, template switching captured about one uniquely barcoded TCR beta cDNA molecule for every two T cells. The study measured age-related changes in TCR beta repertoire diversity using deep sequencing normalized with unique cDNA molecular identifiers. The donors were divided into four age groups: young (average approximately 16 years), middle-aged (roughly 42), aged (about 56) and long-lived (roughly 82). To avoid experimental bias, donors of different ages were distributed randomly across sequencing lanes. For two donors (one aged 18 to 29 and one aged 80 or older), the study analyzed two additional independent replicas of 1 million unique cDNA reads from the same blood draw.

The method behind the library was 5' RACE. Sequencer: Illumina HiSeq 2500. A second PCR of roughly 6 to 12 cycles was run with a J-beta primer mix and a sample-barcoded 5' primer. Each TCR beta cDNA molecule received a unique molecular identifier from a template-switch 5' adaptor carrying 12 random nucleotides. Each sample yielded at least 2.5 million CDR3-containing paired-end reads. All of the RNA was converted into first-strand cDNA using the Mint cDNA synthesis kit, with a TRBC-specific oligonucleotide serving as the primer. After uracil-DNA glycosylase treatment, a first 18-cycle PCR used universal primers M1SS and BC2_uni_R on all cDNA. The paper's processing steps were these. Each sample was normalized by randomly selecting 1 million high-quality reads, each carrying a distinct molecular identifier. Instead of being binned into consensus sequences, reads with shared molecular identifiers were discarded. MiTCR, set to a Q25 quality threshold and the strictest error-elimination algorithm, was used for CDR3 identification, clonotype clustering and error correction. A nonparametric unseen species model with Euler transformation was used to estimate a lower bound on total TCR beta diversity. TCRdb trimmed the raw reads at Q25, called clones with MiXCR and kept productive beta chains. Rows matching on CDR3 protein sequence are summarized as one entry with the most common DNA and genes. What appears here as the V and J calls and clone size reflects TCRdb's work, not the paper's. This sample lists 550,000 to 800,000 distinct CDR3 sequences; under 25% were detected once. The ten largest clones take up 3.6% of the sample.

Donors were a few dozen systemically healthy Caucasian individuals from Russia aged roughly 6 to 100 years. Each donor gave 9 to 10 milliliters of peripheral blood, collected into EDTA-treated Vacutainer tubes. Ficoll-Paque density-gradient centrifugation was used to isolate PBMCs, with at least 6.5 million per sample. Total RNA, at least 5.5 micrograms per sample, was extracted from PBMCs with Trizol reagent. Naive CD45RAhigh/CD27high T cell percentages were measured by flow cytometry on a PBMC aliquot from every donor. On the study overall, not on this receptor specifically: The percentage of naive T cells measured by flow cytometry correlated strongly with observed TCR beta diversity. Compared with the aged group, more naive CD4+ T cells, fewer expanded clones and increased TCR diversity were shown by the long-lived group, suggesting age selection. Because the CMV infection status of the donors was unknown, age-related changes in expanded clonotypes may potentially have been confounded. Estimates of total diversity based on one million sequenced T cells were considered lower bounds and underestimates. As age increased, observed TCR beta diversity per million T cells dropped in a roughly linear way, and a significant reduction was already evident by age roughly 40. Bulk unsorted PBMC profiling prevented conclusive comparison of naive and antigen-experienced compartments.

Taken from cysteine to phenylalanine, the CDR3 has 11 residues. The retained sequence is limited to the CDR3, 33 bases, with the frame set at the first base. The germline V gene (reference sequence) provides CDR1 DFQATT and CDR2 SNEGSKA. Trimming removed 4 bases from V and 3 bases from J, leaving 4 bases between the germline ends. This clonotype has a handful of counts. Its specific antigen is unknown. Base qualities are not recorded, but no much larger clone differs from it by a single base. The chain was built from TRBV20-1 and TRBJ1-3, with the D gene not clear enough to name. The sequence was collected from a man in his 70s in good health. The sequenced material came from blood. The nucleotide sequence is given as TGCAGTGCTACGCATGGAAACACCATATATTTT. This translates into CSATHGNTIYF.